Listed below are T cell receptor beta chains from one sample, sequenced in a study of blood T cell repertoires in COVID-19. The protocol was immunoSEQ multiplex PCR, while the TCRdb copy is restricted to in-frame clones and leaves out a portion. The sample consists of approximately 40,000 clones, around 85% of them appearing once. Sequencing was performed on peripheral blood. All receptors derive from a man aged 55 to 69 with active or convalescent COVID-19. Each CDR3 is given with its conserved first and last residue. A D gene is named only where the DNA matches it firmly. The size field is filled for only some rows; it gives once, few, many or a size class.

>.|TRBJ2-3|TRBV19|.
CASSMGGASTDTQYF
TGTGCCAGTAGTATGGGGGGGGCGAGCACAGATACGCAGTATTTT
>.|TRBJ2-5|TRBV24-1|.
CATSDPVGSVETQYF
TGTGCCACCAGTGATCCTGTCGGTTCGGTAGAGACCCAGTACTTC
>TRBD1|TRBJ1-2|TRBV7-9|.
CASSLVSGGYGYTF
TGTGCCAGCAGCTTAGTATCAGGGGGCTATGGCTACACCTTC
>.|TRBJ2-3|TRBV10-3|.
CAISGQGTDTQYF
TGTGCCATCAGTGGCCAGGGCACAGATACGCAGTATTTT
>.|TRBJ1-5|TRBV10-2|few
CASSEFSGVQPQHF
TGCGCCAGCAGTGAGTTCTCAGGGGTTCAGCCCCAGCATTTT
>.|TRBJ1-1|TRBV5-1|.
CASSLNWERTEAFF
TGCGCCAGCAGCCTAAACTGGGAGAGGACTGAAGCTTTCTTT
>TRBD2|TRBJ2-1|TRBV2|.
CASRGTSGSYNEQFF
TGTGCCAGCAGGGGGACTAGCGGCTCCTACAATGAGCAGTTCTTC
>TRBD2|TRBJ2-2|TRBV24-1|.
CATSDTDREADTGELFF
TGTGCCACCAGTGATACGGACCGGGAGGCGGACACCGGGGAGCTGTTTTTT
>TRBD1|TRBJ2-5|TRBV19|.
CASWDRVGETQYF
TGTGCCAGCTGGGACAGGGTGGGAGAGACCCAGTACTTC
>TRBD1|TRBJ1-5|TRBV19|.
CASSMRGQGSNQPQHF
TGTGCCAGTAGTATGAGGGGACAGGGCAGCAATCAGCCCCAGCATTTT
>.|TRBJ2-1|TRBV9|.
CASSVEGKVSVSYNEQFF
TGTGCCAGCAGCGTAGAGGGGAAAGTATCTGTCTCCTACAATGAGCAGTTCTTC
>.|TRBJ1-5|TRBV10-2|.
CASSRTSREQPQHF
TGCGCCAGCAGTCGGACAAGCCGAGAGCAGCCCCAGCATTTT
>TRBD1|TRBJ2-5|TRBV6-2/TRBV6-3|.
CASSSGTGGETQYF
TGTGCCAGCAGTTCCGGGACAGGGGGTGAGACCCAGTACTTC
>.|TRBJ1-6|TRBV6-5|.
CASSYSTAYNSPLHF
TGTGCCAGCAGTTACTCGACAGCTTATAATTCACCCCTCCACTTT
>TRBD2|TRBJ2-2|TRBV7-9|.
CASSKTGTRWTGELFF
TGTGCCAGCAGCAAAACCGGGACTAGATGGACCGGGGAGCTGTTTTTT
>.|TRBJ2-1|TRBV11-2|.
CASSLGLNNEQFF
TGTGCCAGCAGCTTAGGGCTGAACAATGAGCAGTTCTTC
>TRBD1|TRBJ1-1|TRBV3-1/TRBV3-2|.
CASSQPTGQSSAFF
TGTGCCAGCAGCCAACCCACGGGACAGAGCTCAGCTTTCTTT
>.|TRBJ1-1|TRBV6-2/TRBV6-3|.
CASSYGRTIPTEAFF
TGTGCCAGCAGTTACGGACGGACAATCCCCACTGAAGCTTTCTTT
>TRBD1|TRBJ1-1|TRBV7-9|.
CASSLRQGPNTEAFF
TGTGCCAGCAGCTTACGACAGGGGCCGAACACTGAAGCTTTCTTT
>.|TRBJ1-6|TRBV19|.
CASRRRGSPLHF
TGTGCCAGTAGGAGAAGGGGCTCACCCCTCCACTTT
>.|TRBJ1-3|TRBV3-1/TRBV3-2|.
CASSQYTDGNTIYF
TGTGCCAGCAGCCAATATACTGATGGAAACACCATATATTTT
>TRBD1|TRBJ1-4|TRBV19|.
CASSNRGEKLFF
TGTGCCAGTAGTAACAGGGGTGAAAAACTGTTTTTT
>.|TRBJ2-1|TRBV7-9|.
CASSLAELYNEQFF
TGTGCCAGCAGCTTAGCGGAGCTATACAATGAGCAGTTCTTC
>TRBD1|TRBJ2-2|TRBV20-1|few
CSASLDRRNTGELFF
TGCAGTGCTAGTCTGGACAGGAGGAACACCGGGGAGCTGTTTTTT
>TRBD1|TRBJ2-4|TRBV2|once
CASAAGTALAKNIQYF
TGTGCCAGCGCGGCCGGGACAGCGCTAGCCAAAAACATTCAGTACTTC
>TRBD2|TRBJ2-5|TRBV5-6|.
CASSFRTSGRVETQYF
TGTGCCAGCAGCTTTCGGACTAGCGGGAGGGTGGAGACCCAGTACTTC
>.|TRBJ1-5|TRBV10-3|.
CAISGSSNQPQHF
TGTGCCATCAGTGGTAGTAGCAATCAGCCCCAGCATTTT
>TRBD1|TRBJ1-4|TRBV7-9|once
CASSQWGTGGFGEKLFF
TGTGCCAGCAGCCAGTGGGGGACAGGGGGCTTCGGGGAAAAACTGTTTTTT
>TRBD1|TRBJ1-6|TRBV6-5|once
CASSPLTGSGSPLHF
TGTGCCAGCAGCCCATTGACAGGGTCGGGATCACCCCTCCACTTT
>TRBD1|TRBJ1-2|TRBV27|once
CASKDRGFGYTF
TGTGCCAGCAAGGACAGGGGATTTGGCTACACCTTC
>.|TRBJ2-5|TRBV10-2|.
CASTGGETQYF
TGCGCCAGCACCGGGGGAGAGACCCAGTACTTC
>.|TRBJ1-6|TRBV5-1|.
CASGEGVRSPLHF
TGCGCCAGCGGCGAAGGGGTCCGTTCACCCCTCCACTTT
>.|TRBJ1-2|TRBV4-3|.
CASSQTRESYGYTF
TGCGCCAGCAGCCAAACGAGGGAATCCTATGGCTACACCTTC
>.|TRBJ1-5|TRBV3-1/TRBV3-2|few
CASSQEAEDQPQHF
TGTGCCAGCAGCCAAGAGGCAGAGGATCAGCCCCAGCATTTT
>TRBD2|TRBJ2-3|TRBV30|once
CAWSVLAGDGDTQYF
TGTGCCTGGAGTGTACTAGCGGGAGACGGAGATACGCAGTATTTT
>TRBD1|TRBJ1-6|TRBV19|.
CASSPRTGVNSPLHF
TGTGCCAGTAGTCCTAGGACAGGGGTTAATTCACCCCTCCACTTT
>.|TRBJ1-4|TRBV14|.
CASSQNLNEKLFF
TGTGCCAGCAGCCAAAACCTAAATGAAAAACTGTTTTTT
>.|TRBJ2-1|TRBV6-6|.
CASRLAVGYNEQFF
TGTGCCAGCAGATTAGCGGTAGGCTACAATGAGCAGTTCTTC
>.|TRBJ2-5|TRBV20-1|.
CSAISTEAQYF
TGCAGTGCGATTAGCACCGAGGCCCAGTACTTC
>.|TRBJ2-5|TRBV5-1|few
CASSGVRGGATETQYF
TGCGCCAGCAGCGGAGTAAGAGGAGGGGCGACGGAGACCCAGTACTTC
>.|TRBJ1-6|TRBV4-3|.
CASSQDSGFNSPLHF
TGCGCCAGCAGCCAAGATTCAGGGTTCAATTCACCCCTCCACTTT
>.|TRBJ2-2|TRBV27|.
CASSRGNTGELFF
TGTGCCAGCAGTAGGGGGAACACCGGGGAGCTGTTTTTT
>.|TRBJ1-1|TRBV7-2|.
CASSSTKTTEAFF
TGTGCCAGCAGCTCGACTAAGACGACTGAAGCTTTCTTT
>.|TRBJ1-2|TRBV7-8|once
CASSSRTTYGYTF
TGTGCCAGCAGCTCACGTACGACTTATGGCTACACCTTC
>.|TRBJ1-3|TRBV5-1|.
CASSAGQSGNTIYF
TGCGCCAGCAGCGCCGGACAGTCTGGAAACACCATATATTTT
>TRBD2|TRBJ2-1|TRBV5-1|.
CASSSSGGYNEQFF
TGCGCCAGCAGCTCTAGCGGGGGGTACAATGAGCAGTTCTTC
>.|TRBJ2-3|TRBV5-8|.
CASSLRAGDTQYF
TGTGCCAGCAGCTTGAGGGCAGGGGATACGCAGTATTTT
>.|TRBJ1-6|TRBV27|.
CASSFKGESPLHF
TGTGCCAGCAGTTTCAAGGGGGAGTCACCCCTCCACTTT
>TRBD1|TRBJ1-1|TRBV18|.
CASSPLGATGAEAFF
TGTGCCAGCTCACCACTCGGAGCAACAGGGGCAGAAGCTTTCTTT
>.|TRBJ1-6|TRBV4-1|few
CASSQEKGVRGSPLHF
TGCGCCAGCAGCCAAGAAAAAGGGGTAAGAGGTTCACCCCTCCACTTT
>TRBD2|TRBJ2-1|TRBV27|.
CASSLRLAGGMNEQFF
TGTGCCAGCAGTTTAAGACTAGCGGGAGGGATGAATGAGCAGTTCTTC
>.|TRBJ2-1|TRBV28|.
CATITSSYNEQFF
TGTGCCACCATCACGAGCTCCTACAATGAGCAGTTCTTC
>TRBD2|TRBJ2-3|TRBV19|.
CSAGSTDTQYF
TGTTCAGCGGGGTCCACAGATACGCAGTATTTT
>.|TRBJ1-1|TRBV19|.
CASTPRRRDTEAFF
TGTGCCAGTACCCCTCGGCGGAGGGACACTGAAGCTTTCTTT
>TRBD1|TRBJ2-1|TRBV5-1|.
CASSPSRQGVDEQFF
TGCGCCAGCAGCCCAAGCCGACAGGGTGTCGATGAGCAGTTCTTC
>TRBD1|TRBJ2-5|TRBV7-2|.
CASSLHGTDQETQYF
TGTGCCAGCAGCTTACATGGGACAGATCAAGAGACCCAGTACTTC
>.|TRBJ2-5|TRBV13|.
CASSLELEETQYF
TGTGCCAGCAGCTTAGAACTAGAAGAGACCCAGTACTTC
>TRBD1|TRBJ1-4|TRBV5-1|.
CASSLIGQGGGKLFF
TGCGCCAGCAGCTTGATTGGACAGGGGGGAGGAAAACTGTTTTTT
>TRBD1|TRBJ1-4|TRBV5-1|.
CASSSGGKTGMEKLFF
TGCGCCAGCAGCTCTGGGGGAAAGACAGGGATGGAAAAACTGTTTTTT
>TRBD2|TRBJ2-5|TRBV11-2|.
CASSSGGGREGQETQYF
TGTGCCAGCAGCTCCGGCGGAGGGAGGGAGGGCCAAGAGACCCAGTACTTC